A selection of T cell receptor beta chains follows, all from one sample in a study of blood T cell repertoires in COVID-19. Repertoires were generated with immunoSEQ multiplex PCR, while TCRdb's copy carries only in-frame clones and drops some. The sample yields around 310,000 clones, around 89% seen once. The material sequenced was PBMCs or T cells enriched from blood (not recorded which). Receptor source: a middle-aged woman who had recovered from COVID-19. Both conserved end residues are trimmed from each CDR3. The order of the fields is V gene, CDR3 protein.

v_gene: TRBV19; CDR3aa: ASKGLGSLEQY
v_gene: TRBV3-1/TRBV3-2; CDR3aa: ASSRRGINTEAF
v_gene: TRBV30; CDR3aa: AWSIGQGSNQPQH
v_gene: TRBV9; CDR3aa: ASSESGHMNTEAF
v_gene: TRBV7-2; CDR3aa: ASSLDGTGDSGYT
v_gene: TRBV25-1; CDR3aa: ASSHGGGLF
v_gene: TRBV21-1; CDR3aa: ASRIQGPNQAF
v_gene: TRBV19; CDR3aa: ASSIVGSSYEQY
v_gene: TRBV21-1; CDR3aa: ASSMHRDANTGELF
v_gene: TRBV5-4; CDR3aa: ASSFSASGYEQY
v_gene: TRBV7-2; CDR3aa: ASSLARTGNRYSNQPQH
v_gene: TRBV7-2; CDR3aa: ASSLVVTSGTGELF
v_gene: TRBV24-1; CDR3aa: ATSDLVGDTDTQY
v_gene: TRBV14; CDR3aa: ASSSTRSQEFYEQY
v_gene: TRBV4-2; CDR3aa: ASSQGGLAGGNEQF
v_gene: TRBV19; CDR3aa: ASSMPWWRVQETQY
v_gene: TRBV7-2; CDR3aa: ASSPQGGSRNSPLH
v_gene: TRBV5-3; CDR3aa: ARSLVPSGEVTDTQY
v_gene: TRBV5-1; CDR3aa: ASSLLGQGATNEKLF
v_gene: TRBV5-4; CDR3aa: ASSFGAPTNEKLF
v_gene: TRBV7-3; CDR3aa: ASSPLGTSGNNEQF
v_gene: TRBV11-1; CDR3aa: ASSSWQGTTYEQY
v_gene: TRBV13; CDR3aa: ASSPTEYNEQF
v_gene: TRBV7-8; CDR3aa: ASSFGQFSGNTIY
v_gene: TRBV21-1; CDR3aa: ASSNKYRNRDTEAF
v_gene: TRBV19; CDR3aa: ASSIDRESQPQH
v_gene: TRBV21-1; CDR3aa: ASSLCRGRTNTGELF
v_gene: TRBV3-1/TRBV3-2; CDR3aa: ASSQDRAQETQY
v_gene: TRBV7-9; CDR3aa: ASSGTSGGAHEQF
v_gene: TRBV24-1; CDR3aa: ATSDGSSYNEQF
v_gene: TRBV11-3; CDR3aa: ASSLVQETQY
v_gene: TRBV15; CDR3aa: ATSTGDRNTEAF
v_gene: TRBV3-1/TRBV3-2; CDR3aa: ASSRDREETQY
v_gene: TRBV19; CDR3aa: ASSTWTSGRETQY
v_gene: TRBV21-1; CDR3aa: ANRLGREGNTGELF
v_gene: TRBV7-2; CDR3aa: ASSSGLAGAYEQY
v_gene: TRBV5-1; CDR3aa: ASSSTPGLHYNEQF
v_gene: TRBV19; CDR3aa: ASALAGADTQY
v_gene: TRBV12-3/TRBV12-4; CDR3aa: ASSLVRGDTQY
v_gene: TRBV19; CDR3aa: ASSIGRDGYT
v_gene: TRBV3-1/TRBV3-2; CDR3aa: ASSQGLAGVGEQY
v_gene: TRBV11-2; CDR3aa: ASSFGPGQGGEQY
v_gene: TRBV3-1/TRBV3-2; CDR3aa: ASSPGLAGPGANVLT
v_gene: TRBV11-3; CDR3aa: AHYASARGPHLGNTIY
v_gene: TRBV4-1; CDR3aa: ASSQAGYNEQF
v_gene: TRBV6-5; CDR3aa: ASSYPGQQPQH
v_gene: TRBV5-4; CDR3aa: ASSFRQGTSYEQY
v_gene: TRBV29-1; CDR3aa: SVGAIRTVSYEQY
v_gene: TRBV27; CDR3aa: ASSFGRFGDTQY
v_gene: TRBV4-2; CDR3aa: ASSQAGDTTGELF
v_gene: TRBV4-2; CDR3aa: ASSQDPSVLYTEAF